This entry concerns a single T cell receptor beta chain. Libraries used roughly 20,000 to 1,100,000 sorted naive CD8 T cells and 10%, 30% or 50% RNA input. Researchers sorted naive CD8 T cells as cells that were CD8+CD4-CCR7+CD45RA+. The source of the sample is a study of molecular identifiers for immune sequencing clone quantification. Trimming took 3 bases from V and 0 from J, leaving 11 bases between them. The CDR3 is 15 residues long. The germline gives CDR1 PRHDT, CDR2 FYEKMQ (reference sequence). MiXCR, applied by TCRdb to the PCR reads, yields one record per CDR3 protein. The table has roughly 630,000 distinct CDR3 sequences, 25% seen once; the top ten hold 0.78%.

Sequencing was performed on naive CD8+ T cells from blood, with Jurkat cell RNA spiked in. The sample's subset: FACS-sorted CD8+CD4-CCR7+CD45RA+ naive T cells. V usage is TRBV13 and J usage is TRBJ1-2; no firm D call. The TCR was taken from a human donor in good health. Some libraries in this study had Jurkat cell RNA spiked in. CDR3 protein: CASSFGQRANYGYTF. DNA for the CDR3: TGTGCCAGCAGCTTCGGTCAGAGGGCTAACTATGGCTACACCTTC.